These T cell receptor beta chains were read from a single sample in a study of cytomegalovirus exposure and HLA in healthy donors. Only in-frame clones appear in the TCRdb table, and some are missing; sequencing was by immunoSEQ multiplex PCR. Of roughly 88,000 clones listed, approximately 76% are singletons. The sample consisted of PBMCs. The receptor set was obtained from a man in his thirties or forties in good health and CMV-seropositive. Each CDR3 is given with its conserved first and last residue. D genes are given only for firm matches. Part of the rows lack a size; the others show once, few, many or a class for expanded clones.

v_call	clone_size	d_call	j_call	cdr3_aa	cdr3_nt
TRBV6-6	-	-	TRBJ1-2	CASSYSDKDKGGYTF	TGTGCCAGCAGTTATTCAGACAAGGACAAGGGAGGCTACACCTTC
TRBV5-1	-	-	TRBJ1-1	CASSSGGLGGWPEAFF	TGCGCCAGCAGCTCCGGAGGGCTGGGTGGGTGGCCTGAAGCTTTCTTT
TRBV5-1	few	TRBD1	TRBJ1-2	CASSFSDRGIYGYTF	TGCGCCAGCAGCTTCTCAGACAGGGGGATCTATGGCTACACCTTC
TRBV27	-	-	TRBJ1-5	CASSLTYSNQPQHF	TGTGCCAGCAGTCTGACATATAGCAATCAGCCCCAGCATTTT
TRBV7-9	-	-	TRBJ1-1	CASSAGAAEAFF	TGTGCCAGCAGCGCAGGGGCGGCTGAAGCTTTCTTT
TRBV27	once	-	TRBJ2-5	CASSFAGRPGETQYF	TGTGCCAGCAGTTTCGCGGGCCGGCCAGGAGAGACCCAGTACTTC
TRBV25-1	-	TRBD1	TRBJ2-2	CASSAPTGGTGELFF	TGTGCCAGCAGTGCACCGACAGGGGGCACCGGGGAGCTGTTTTTT
TRBV6-1	-	TRBD2	TRBJ2-3	CASMRLAGTDTQYF	TGTGCCAGCATGCGACTAGCGGGAACAGATACGCAGTATTTT
TRBV9	-	TRBD2	TRBJ2-3	CASSVDGTRSDTQYF	TGTGCCAGCAGCGTAGATGGGACTAGATCAGATACGCAGTATTTT
TRBV18	once	TRBD1	TRBJ1-1	CASSPLGAGGMNTEAFF	TGTGCCAGCTCACCGCTCGGGGCAGGGGGGATGAACACTGAAGCTTTCTTT
TRBV27	-	-	TRBJ2-1	CASARRGNEQFF	TGTGCCAGCGCGAGACGGGGGAATGAGCAGTTCTTC
TRBV5-6	few	TRBD1	TRBJ2-1	CASSGSGQGHNEQFF	TGTGCCAGCAGCGGTTCAGGACAGGGCCACAATGAGCAGTTCTTC
TRBV6-6	-	-	TRBJ1-3	CAIYGGSGNTIYF	TGTGCCATCTACGGGGGGTCTGGAAACACCATATATTTT
TRBV5-4	-	TRBD2	TRBJ2-3	CASRSGGATDTQYF	TGTGCCAGCAGAAGCGGGGGGGCCACAGATACGCAGTATTTT